This TCR beta chain stems from a study of identifying expanded T cells in peripheral blood (dated by TCRdb to the late 2010s). For the study in its entirety: Separate aliquots of the same genomic DNA pool were sequenced to produce technical replicates, and four replicates were compared in pairs. Beyond this particular receptor, the publication reports: The authors expected that biological variance in healthy repertoires might rise further over much longer intervals, such as months to years. Both the number of clones called differentially abundant and the false-positive rate were significantly reduced by the beta-binomial model across all healthy-donor time intervals. The binomial model flagged approximately 1.2 differentially abundant clones between technical replicates but 15 to 17 over approximately 2 weeks and roughly 20 over about 4 weeks. Variance in clone template counts between roughly 2-week samples significantly increased with total template count across all healthy donors.

TCRbeta CDR3 regions were profiled with the immunoSEQ Assay using bias-controlled multiplex PCR amplification of genomic DNA. As for the authors' bioinformatics: To quantify the absolute abundance of each unique TCRbeta CDR3 region, the sequences were collapsed and filtered. Differential abundance was tested with a binomial (Fisher-equivalent) model and with a beta-binomial model adding time-dependent variance fitted from healthy donors. Clones with fewer than 5 combined templates were removed, and differential abundance was called for clones with a Benjamini-Hochberg FDR below 0.01. In the beta-binomial model, variance was expressed as a function of the total template count across the two samples, in the form v = (b*log(k)+a)^2. TCRdb carries this immuneACCESS record with in-frame sequences only. Its versions omit some clonotypes, under half of them owing to an unresolved V gene in the studies checked, with the rest unexplained. The V and J calls and the clone size are those of that table, but D and trimming were determined from the DNA. This sample gives roughly 86,000 clones in total; more than 75% of them show up just once. Clones ranked in the top ten supply 4.5% of the sample.

During the collection period, no infections or other immune events were recorded for the healthy donors. To calibrate time-dependent variance in a beta-binomial model of T-cell clone differential abundance, blood repertoires from healthy donors were used as a training cohort. There were roughly 10 healthy donors in the training cohort, of whom 3 were female and 7 were male. Donor ages ranged from roughly 29 to 64 years, with an average of around 45 years. Whole blood was collected from each healthy donor at three time points spaced approximately 2 weeks apart and obtained from a commercial supplier. For immunosequencing, genomic DNA was extracted from whole blood that had not been sorted. V is reduced by 5 bases and J by 0 bases, leaving a spacing of 11 bases between them. The CDR3 numbers 15 residues from cysteine through phenylalanine. Here the CDR3 DNA is all that survives: 45 bases in frame from base 1. According to the germline V gene (reference sequence), CDR1 reads SEHNR and CDR2 reads FQNEAQ.

About this clone: No cognate antigen has been identified for it. Base qualities are missing; no much larger clone stands one base away.

The TCR was taken from a person between 18 and 75 years old in good health. The sequencing input was blood. The chain is made from TRBV7-9 and TRBJ1-3; the D segment could be TRBD1, given 5 matching bases. The DNA reads as follows: TGTGCCAGCAGCGCTACCGGGACCTCTGGAAACACCATATATTTT. It is translated as CASSATGTSGNTIYF.